The present TCR beta chain was sequenced within a study of blood T cell repertoires in COVID-19. Looking at the study overall: PBMCs, B-cell-depleted T cells, or T cells provided the cDNA or gDNA that made up the material.

Original handling: Amplifying reference gene primers gave estimates of nucleated cell counts. Profiling relied on immunoSEQ multiplex PCR, and the TCRdb table lists in-frame clones only, not all of them. D and trimming were read from the DNA, whereas the V and J calls and clone size are those reported in that table. The repertoire holds 120,000 or so clones, with about 90% as singletons. With V trimmed by 4 bases and J by 2 bases, 5 bases remained unmatched. Germline CDR1 LGHDT, CDR2 YNNKEL (reference sequence). The CDR3 is 16 residues long. Sequenced: peripheral blood. The source is a woman in her sixties or seventies with COVID-19, enrolled during active disease. The V call is TRBV3-1 (or the pseudogene TRBV3-2), the J call TRBJ2-3, with 11 bases identical to TRBD2. CDR3 sequence reads: CASSPIAGGPTDTQYF. The CDR3 nucleotides read TGTGCCAGCAGCCCAATAGCGGGGGGGCCCACAGATACGCAGTATTTT.